The subject of this entry is one TCR beta chain. Its antigen remains unidentified. There are no base qualities to consult, and no much larger clone falls within one base. The record originates from a study of OX40 agonist ivuxolimab in advanced cancers. As for the study more broadly: The costimulatory receptor OX40 (CD134) was targeted by ivuxolimab, a fully human IgG2 agonistic monoclonal antibody. Intravenous ivuxolimab was administered to patients every 2 weeks at six dose levels: 0.01, 0.1, 0.3, 1.5, 3 and 10 mg/kg. Of the 50 or so patients in dose escalation, some 20 had hepatocellular carcinoma, roughly 15 had melanoma, 9 had renal cell carcinoma and 9 had head and neck cancer. Prior anti-PD-1, anti-PD-L1 or anti-CTLA-4 therapy was permitted, and 40% to 50% of dose-escalation patients had received checkpoint inhibitors. The monotherapy dose-escalation portion (N ≈ 57 patients) of the phase I ivuxolimab trial is reported in the paper. The point of sequencing TCRbeta in the periphery was to test whether ivuxolimab changed TCR sequence diversity and drove clonal T-cell expansion. Partial responses occurred in three dose-escalation patients: two with cutaneous melanoma and one with hepatocellular carcinoma. In the dose-escalation cohort, 75% to 85% of patients were male, and the mean age was roughly 60 years with a range of roughly 20 to 79.

Results and caveats for the whole study, not just this receptor: In partial responders in the 0.1-3.0 mg/kg groups, normalized peripheral clonal expansion was found to be among the lowest, especially among CD8+ T cells. At doses of 0.1 to 3.0 mg/kg, clonal expansion of both CD4+ and CD8+ blood T cells was observed from baseline to week 6. Low levels of normalized T-cell clonal expansion were also seen in some patients who did not respond. The antigen specificity of the clonally expanded peripheral T cells was not determined. After ivuxolimab, more expanded clones were found on average in CD8+ T cells than in CD4+ T cells.

The trial excluded patients who had a history of autoimmune disease or were on systemic immunosuppression. Peripheral blood for TCR sequencing was collected from all dose cohorts at baseline, on cycle 4 day 1, and on cycle 7 day 1. The samples were taken from a phase I, first-in-human, multicenter, open-label dose-escalation trial of ivuxolimab. The trial enrolled adults with locally advanced or metastatic head and neck squamous cell, hepatocellular, melanoma or renal cell carcinoma. Before TCR sequencing, CD4+ T cells and CD8+ T cells from peripheral blood were sorted into separate populations. To sequence the TCRbeta CDR3 region, genomic DNA was isolated from the sorted cells. The immunoSEQ Assay was used for sequencing of TCRbeta CDR3 regions. TCRdb took over this immuneACCESS table, retaining in-frame rearrangements with V and J assigned. Such tables are incomplete; in checked studies, under half of the missing clones stem from an unresolved V gene, and the remainder is unexplained. Present in this sample are 20,000 or so clones, about 80% of which were seen just once. Clones ranked in the top ten supply over 3.5% of the sample.

The CDR3 measures 13 amino acids from cysteine to phenylalanine. Just the 39-base CDR3 DNA is kept, in frame starting at base 1. This chain joins TRBV7-5 to TRBJ2-7; the table's D call, TRBD2, was not checked against the DNA. TRBV7-5 is recorded as a pseudogene. The TCR was taken from an adult with an advanced solid tumor such as melanoma, head and neck, liver or kidney cancer. Sequenced material: CD4+ or CD8+ T cells sorted from blood, taken in a trial of the OX40 agonist ivuxolimab. The nucleotide sequence reads as follows: TGTGCCAGCAGCTTACGTGAATCCGGGTTGCAGTACTTC. It translates to CASSLRESGLQYF.